This TCR beta chain was obtained from a study of blood T cell repertoires in COVID-19. In the study overall: T cells, B-cell-depleted T cells, or PBMCs provided the cDNA or gDNA that served as material.

Libraries were prepared by immunoSEQ multiplex PCR; TCRdb keeps only in-frame clonotypes and omits some of them. Among 150,000 or so clones listed, 85% to 90% were seen once. Patients in Seattle were enrolled during active infection, then followed longitudinally. The specimen sequenced was peripheral blood. The source is a man between 18 and 29 years old with COVID-19, enrolled during active disease.

CDR3 residues: CASGGGTSYEQYF. DNA for the CDR3: TGTGCCTCGGGGGGCGGCACTTCCTACGAGCAGTACTTC. The chain couples TRBV6-5 to TRBJ2-7; D might be TRBD2 (7 bases). The CDR3 contains 13 residues. The germline gives CDR1 MNHEY, CDR2 SVGAGI. Trimming stripped 11 bases from V and 1 base from J, with 15 bases between.